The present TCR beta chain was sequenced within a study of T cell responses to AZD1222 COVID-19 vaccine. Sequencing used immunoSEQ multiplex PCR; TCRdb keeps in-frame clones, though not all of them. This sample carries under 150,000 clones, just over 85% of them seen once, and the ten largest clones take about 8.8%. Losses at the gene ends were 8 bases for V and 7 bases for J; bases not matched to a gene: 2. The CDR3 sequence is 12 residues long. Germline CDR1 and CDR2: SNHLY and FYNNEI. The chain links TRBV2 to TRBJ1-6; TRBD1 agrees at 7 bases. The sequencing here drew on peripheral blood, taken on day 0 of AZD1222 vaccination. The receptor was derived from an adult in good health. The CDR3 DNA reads TGTGCCAGCCGACAGGGCAATTCACCCCTCCACTTT. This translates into CASRQGNSPLHF.